The 30 T cell receptor beta chains below were found in one sample sequenced in a study of T cell responses to AZD1222 COVID-19 vaccine. Libraries were prepared by immunoSEQ multiplex PCR; TCRdb keeps only in-frame clonotypes and omits some of them. The table lists about 120,000 clones, approximately 88% of them singletons. This sample comprised peripheral blood, obtained on day 0 of AZD1222 vaccination. These receptors were collected from an adult in good health.

The chain couples TRBV6-5 to TRBJ2-3; D unclear. The CDR3 sequence is 13 residues long. The V end was cut by 6 bases, the J end by 3 bases, with 10 bases between. Germline lookup yields CDR1 MNHEY and CDR2 SVGAGI. CDR3 nucleotide sequence: TGTGCCAGCAGGTCGAGAGGAACAGATACGCAGTATTTT. Translated: CASRSRGTDTQYF.

The chain carries TRBV4-1 and TRBJ2-3; D gene uncertain. With 1 base removed from V and 1 base from J, the gap between germline ends came to 9 bases. From germline, CDR1 is MGHRA and CDR2 YSYEKL. The CDR3 sequence is 15 residues long. Here the CDR3 DNA reads TGCGCCAGCAGCCAAGGTAGAGTCGGCACAGATACGCAGTATTTT. This encodes CASSQGRVGTDTQYF.

The gene calls are TRBV30 and TRBJ1-2; D uncertain. The V gene lost 0 bases and the J gene lost 6 bases, with 26 bases spanning the gap. CDR3 length equals 18 residues. Germline assignment: CDR1 GTSNPN and CDR2 SVGIG (reference sequence). The CDR3 DNA is TGTGCCTGGAGTGTACTCTCTGGCAGTTCCCTTAACGAGGATGGCTACACCTTC. It codes for CAWSVLSGSSLNEDGYTF. Full variable domain (remainder filled in from reference TRBV30 and TRBJ1-2): SQTIHQWPATLVQPVGSPLSLECTVEGTSNPNLYWYRQAAGRGLQLLFYSVGIGQISSEVPQNLSASRPQDRQFILSSKKLLLSDSGFYLCAWSVLSGSSLNEDGYTFGSGTRLTVV.

The chain joins TRBV18 to TRBJ2-5; D is possibly TRBD2 (6 bases). Trimming stripped 3 bases from V and 3 bases from J, with 11 bases between. The CDR3 has 14 amino acids. CDR1 and CDR2 (germline): KGHSH, LQKENI. The CDR3 region is CASSPSTREETQYF. The CDR3 region has the DNA TGTGCCAGCTCACCCTCGACTAGGGAAGAGACCCAGTACTTC.

The chain uses TRBV19 and TRBJ1-5; D remains ambiguous. The CDR3 consists of 15 residues. V shed 2 bases and J shed 4 bases, with 12 bases lying between them. CDR1 and CDR2 (germline): LNHDA, SQIVND (reference sequence). CDR3 loop: CASSIWIGSNQPQHF. The DNA of the CDR3 is TGTGCCAGTAGTATATGGATAGGGAGTAATCAGCCCCAGCATTTT.

The chain links TRBV11-3 to TRBJ1-4, with D uncertain. CDR1 and CDR2 (germline): SGHNT, YENEEA. The CDR3 loop spans 16 amino acids. Deletions cut 3 bases from V and 3 bases from J, with 14 bases between. CDR3 DNA: TGTGCCAGCAGCTTGGGAAAGGGTGGAGCTAATGAAAAACTGTTTTTT. This gives the protein CASSLGKGGANEKLFF.

The rearrangement links TRBV19 to TRBJ1-6; 10 positions agree with TRBD1. The junction had 9 bases not matched to a gene; V was cut back by 6 bases and J by 4 bases. The CDR3 covers 17 residues. Germline CDR1 LNHDA, CDR2 SQIVND (reference sequence). The CDR3 is CASRNRDRGAYNSPLHF. CDR3 DNA sequence: TGTGCCAGTAGAAACCGGGACAGGGGAGCTTATAATTCACCCCTCCACTTT.

The chain uses TRBV7-3 and TRBJ1-3, with 8 positions matching TRBD1. CDR3 size: 14 residues. Germline CDR1 and CDR2: SGHTA and FQGTGA. Trimming cost V 5 bases and J 7 bases; bases outside gene matches: 7. CDR3 coding DNA: TGTGCCAGCAGCCCATGGACAGGGAGCAACACCATATATTTT. It is translated as CASSPWTGSNTIYF.

The V call is TRBV5-1, the J call TRBJ2-7, with 11 bases fitting TRBD1. V lost 0 bases to trimming and J lost 7 bases; unmatched junction nucleotides: 12. This CDR3 has 17 residues. Germline CDR1 is SGHRS and CDR2 is YFSETQ. Written as DNA, the CDR3 is TGCGCCAGCAGCTTGGTCGGACAGGGGGCGAGTGCATGGGAGCAGTACTTC. This codes for CASSLVGQGASAWEQYF.

The chain uses TRBV13 and TRBJ2-7, with D possibly TRBD1 on 5 matching bases. Trimming pared 7 bases from V and 6 bases from J, leaving 16 bases between. This CDR3 is built from 13 residues. CDR1 PRHDT and CDR2 FYEKMQ come from the germline V gene (reference sequence). As DNA, the CDR3 is TGTGCCAGCAACGTCGGCAGGGTTGGCGAGCAGTACTTC. Translation gives CASNVGRVGEQYF.

The chain joins TRBV3-1 (or the pseudogene TRBV3-2) to TRBJ2-7, with D possibly TRBD2 on 6 matching bases. This CDR3 has 13 residues. V was cut by 6 bases and J by 1 base, with 10 bases left in between. Germline lookup yields CDR1 LGHDT and CDR2 YNNKEL (reference sequence). CDR3 DNA: TGTGCCAGCAGAAACGCGGGATCCTACGAGCAGTACTTC. It codes for CASRNAGSYEQYF.

The chain is built from TRBV7-9 and TRBJ1-3, with 8 bases aligning to TRBD1. The CDR3 contains 16 residues. V was pared by 5 bases and J by 2 bases, with 8 bases of the junction left unmatched. Germline V CDR1 and CDR2: SEHNR, FQNEAQ (reference sequence). The CDR3 nucleotides are TGTGCCAGCAGCCGTCGCAGGGGGCAAACTGGAAACACCATATATTTT. Protein sequence: CASSRRRGQTGNTIYF.

The CDR3 nucleotides read TGCGCCAGCAGCCAACAGGGGCTTGGGGGCTACACCTTC. This gives the protein CASSQQGLGGYTF. J is TRBJ1-2 and V is TRBV4-1; D might be TRBD1 (6 bases). Trimming cost V 2 bases and J 8 bases, with 12 bases left between them. This CDR3 contains 13 residues. Germline V lookup: CDR1 MGHRA, CDR2 YSYEKL.

This chain links TRBV3-1 (or the pseudogene TRBV3-2) with TRBJ2-1; D might be TRBD2 (6 bases). With 1 base removed from V and 7 bases from J, the gap between germline ends came to 14 bases. Germline V gene lookup returns CDR1 LGHDT and CDR2 YNNKEL (reference sequence). CDR3 length: 15 residues. Here the CDR3 DNA reads TGTGCCAGCAGCCAAGTCCCTAGCGTATTAAATGAGCAGTTCTTC. Translated: CASSQVPSVLNEQFF.

This chain connects TRBV3-1 (or the pseudogene TRBV3-2) to TRBJ2-2, with 7 bases identical to TRBD1. The germline V gene encodes CDR1 LGHDT and CDR2 YNNKEL (reference sequence). Trimming took 4 bases from V and 8 from J; bases not matched to a gene: 4. The length of the CDR3 is 13 residues. The CDR3 here is CASSPQGRGELFF. The DNA of the CDR3 is TGTGCCAGCAGCCCACAGGGGCGGGGGGAGCTGTTTTTT.

This chain links TRBV19 with TRBJ1-2; 12 nucleotides match TRBD1. The CDR3 is 16 residues long. Germline values: CDR1 LNHDA, CDR2 SQIVND (reference sequence). V shed 1 base, J shed 4 bases, and the junction held 4 bases outside the gene matches. In DNA form, the CDR3 reads TGTGCCAGTAGTATAGGGGACAGGGGGCGAAGCTATGGCTACACCTTC. It is translated as CASSIGDRGRSYGYTF. Complete variable domain (other parts from reference TRBV19 and TRBJ1-2): DGGITQSPKYLFRKEGQNVTLSCEQNLNHDAMYWYRQDPGQGLRLIYYSQIVNDFQKGDIAEGYSVSREKKESFPLTVTSAQKNPTAFYLCASSIGDRGRSYGYTFGSGTRLTVV.

This chain uses TRBV4-1 with TRBJ2-1; 9 positions agree with TRBD2. CDR1 MGHRA and CDR2 YSYEKL come from the germline V gene. V shed 2 bases and J 8 bases; nucleotides not matched to a gene: 13. CDR3 length equals 17 residues. As DNA, the CDR3 is TGCGCCAGCAGCCAAAGAAGGGTGGCTAGCGGGATTCATGAGCAGTTCTTC. The encoded protein is CASSQRRVASGIHEQFF.

This chain links TRBV6-2 or TRBV6-3 with TRBJ2-4; the D gene could be TRBD1 or TRBD2 (7 bases each). Germline CDR1 MNHEY, CDR2 SVGEGT. V lost 5 bases and J 5 bases, leaving 13 bases between the germline ends. The CDR3 length is 14 residues. The CDR3 loop reads CASSNQGGENIQYF. DNA for the CDR3: TGTGCCAGCAGTAACCAGGGGGGGGAAAACATTCAGTACTTC.

The chain combines TRBV7-9 with TRBJ1-6; D ambiguous. Germline CDR1 is SEHNR and CDR2 is FQNEAQ (reference sequence). Trimming cost V 3 bases and J 0 bases, with 6 bases left between them. This CDR3 has 15 amino acids. The CDR3 is CASSFGTSYNSPLHF. CDR3 coding DNA: TGTGCCAGCAGCTTCGGAACCTCCTATAATTCACCCCTCCACTTT.

V is TRBV5-1 and J is TRBJ1-1; 8 bases line up with TRBD1. With V trimmed by 2 bases and J by 1 base, 1 base remained unmatched. CDR3 size: 14 residues. The germline gives CDR1 SGHRS, CDR2 YFSETQ. The CDR3 loop reads CASSFGQGNTEAFF. The CDR3 DNA reads as TGCGCCAGCAGCTTCGGACAGGGGAACACTGAAGCTTTCTTT.

This chain links TRBV20-1 with TRBJ1-5, with D perhaps TRBD1 (6 bases). Germline V lookup: CDR1 DFQATT, CDR2 SNEGSKA (reference sequence). Deletions cut 3 bases from V and 4 bases from J, with 16 bases between. This CDR3 comprises 15 residues. CDR3 region: CSASAQGSENQPQHF. CDR3 DNA sequence: TGCAGTGCTAGTGCACAGGGAAGTGAGAATCAGCCCCAGCATTTT.

This clone showed up just once. The chain carries TRBV29-1 and TRBJ1-1; D unclear. Germline V CDR1 and CDR2: SQVTM, ANQGSEA. V shed 6 bases and J shed 1 base, with 12 bases lying between them. CDR3 size: 13 residues. CDR3 amino acids: CSVAQDRNTEAFF. DNA of the CDR3: TGCAGCGTGGCCCAGGACCGGAACACTGAAGCTTTCTTT.

V usage is TRBV5-4 and J usage is TRBJ2-2; weak D call: TRBD2 (5 bases). Germline-derived CDR1 and CDR2 are SGHNT and YYREEE (reference sequence). V was pared by 4 bases and J by 1 base, with 8 bases between. This CDR3 comprises 14 residues. The CDR3 bases are TGTGCCAGCAGCACTAGTGAGAACACCGGGGAGCTGTTTTTT. Its translation: CASSTSENTGELFF.

V is TRBV25-1 and J is TRBJ1-6; 8 bases line up with TRBD1. The junction had 8 bases not matched to a gene; V was cut back by 5 bases and J by 8 bases. In germline, CDR1 is MGHDK, CDR2 SYGVNS. The CDR3 length is 15 residues. Here the CDR3 reads CASSPYLDRDSPLHF. The DNA of the CDR3 is TGTGCCAGCAGTCCCTACCTGGACAGGGATTCACCCCTCCACTTT. Full variable domain (outside the CDR3, taken from reference TRBV25-1 and TRBJ1-6): EADIYQTPRYLVIGTGKKITLECSQTMGHDKMYWYQQDPGMELHLIHYSYGVNSTEKGDLSSESTVSRIRTEHFPLTLESARPSHTSQYLCASSPYLDRDSPLHFGNGTRLTVT.

The genes are TRBV7-8 and TRBJ1-4; D unclear. Trimming stripped 5 bases from V and 5 bases from J, with 12 bases between. This CDR3 region has 14 residues. The germline gives CDR1 SGHVS, CDR2 FQNEAQ. In DNA, the CDR3 is TGTGCCAGCAGCCCCAGGACGGACAATGAAAAACTGTTTTTT. Residues: CASSPRTDNEKLFF. Using reference TRBV7-8 and TRBJ1-4 for the parts outside the CDR3, the full variable domain is GAGVSQSPRYKVAKRGQDVALRCDPISGHVSLFWYQQALGQGPEFLTYFQNEAQLDKSGLPSDRFFAERPEGSVSTLKIQRTQQEDSAVYLCASSPRTDNEKLFFGSGTQLSVL.

In its sample, this clone was seen once. This sequence joins TRBV11-2 and TRBJ2-1, with TRBD2 matching 7 bases. The CDR3 has 18 residues. CDR1 and CDR2 from the germline V gene are SGHAT and FQNNGV. V was clipped by 2 bases and J by 1 base; unmatched bases: 11. The CDR3 here is CASSLPGGRTASYNEQFF. In nucleotides, the CDR3 is TGTGCCAGCAGCTTACCCGGGGGGAGAACCGCTTCCTACAATGAGCAGTTCTTC.

The CDR3 sequence: CASRTSSYNEQFF. The CDR3 bases are TGTGCCAGCAGGACGAGCTCCTACAATGAGCAGTTCTTC. The V gene is TRBV27, the J gene TRBJ2-1; D is unclear. The germline CDR1 and CDR2 sequences are MNHEY and SMNVEV (reference sequence). There are 13 residues in the CDR3. Trimming took 6 bases from V and 0 from J, leaving 6 bases between them.

The rearrangement joins TRBV2 to TRBJ1-4, with D possibly being TRBD1 (5 bases). CDR3 length: 15 residues. Germline CDR1 and CDR2: SNHLY and FYNNEI. V was trimmed by 4 bases and J by 1 base, leaving 10 bases between them. The DNA of the CDR3 is TGTGCCAGCAGTGGAGCCAGGGTAACTAATGAAAAACTGTTTTTT. As protein: CASSGARVTNEKLFF.

The V call is TRBV21-1, the J call TRBJ1-3. TRBV21-1 is given as a pseudogene. The CDR3 has 19 amino acids. As DNA, the CDR3 is TGTGCCAGCAGCAAAGAAAAAACCGGGACCTTACTGTCTGGAAACACCATATATTTT. Residues: CASSKEKTGTLLSGNTIYF.

The chain is built from TRBV6-5 and TRBJ1-5; possible D gene TRBD1, 5 bases. The CDR3 is made up of 15 amino acids. Trimming removed 5 bases from V and 3 bases from J, with 14 bases in between. Per the germline V gene, CDR1 is MNHEY and CDR2 is SVGAGI. CDR3: CASSRGTANNQPQHF. The DNA for the CDR3 is TGTGCCAGCAGTCGCGGGACGGCTAACAATCAGCCCCAGCATTTT.